These T cell receptor beta chains were read from a single sample in a study of blood T cell repertoires in COVID-19. Some clones are missing from TCRdb's copy, which holds only in-frame ones; the method was immunoSEQ multiplex PCR. The data hold 200,000 to 250,000 clones, with around nine tenths observed a single time. Sequenced material: PBMCs or T cells enriched from blood (not recorded which). The source of these receptors is a woman under 40 who had been exposed to COVID-19. Both conserved end residues are part of each CDR3. Fields, in order: J gene, clone size, D gene, V gene, CDR3 DNA, CDR3 protein. A D gene is named only where the DNA matches it firmly. Some rows have no size entry. The others give once, few or many, or a class for an expanded clone.

TRBJ1-2 | . | TRBD1 | TRBV5-6 | TGTGCCAGCAGCTTGGACGACAGGGGGGGTGGTAGCTATGGCTACACCTTC | CASSLDDRGGGSYGYTF
TRBJ2-1 | . | TRBD1 | TRBV14 | TGTGCCAGCAGGCGCACACAGGGGCTATACAATGAGCAGTTCTTC | CASRRTQGLYNEQFF
TRBJ2-5 | . | . | TRBV7-2 | TGTGCCAGCAGCCAGTACCAAGAGACCCAGTACTTC | CASSQYQETQYF
TRBJ1-1 | . | . | TRBV19 | TGTGCCAGTCTCACAGGCGCCGGCACTGAAGCTTTCTTT | CASLTGAGTEAFF
TRBJ2-1 | . | . | TRBV7-2 | TGTGCCAGCAGCCCCATAGCGGCCTCCTACAATGAGCAGTTCTTC | CASSPIAASYNEQFF
TRBJ1-1 | . | . | TRBV29-1 | TGCAGCGTTGGACAGGTTTTAGGGACTGAAGCTTTCTTT | CSVGQVLGTEAFF
TRBJ1-2 | . | TRBD1 | TRBV5-6 | TGTGCCAGCAGCAAAACCGGACAGGGAAATAACTATGGCTACACCTTC | CASSKTGQGNNYGYTF
TRBJ2-1 | . | . | TRBV5-4 | TGTGCCAGCAGCTTGGAACCGAATGGCAACCCCTACAATGAGCAGTTCTTC | CASSLEPNGNPYNEQFF
TRBJ2-7 | . | TRBD2 | TRBV28 | TGTGCCAGCAGTCCACCGGGACTAGACGAGCAGTACTTC | CASSPPGLDEQYF
TRBJ2-1 | once | TRBD2 | TRBV11-3 | TGTGCCAGCAGCTCGACTAGCGGACCCTACAATGAGCAGTTCTTC | CASSSTSGPYNEQFF
TRBJ2-7 | . | . | TRBV5-1 | TGCGCCAGCAGCGAACTCGGACAGTCCTACGAGCAGTACTTC | CASSELGQSYEQYF
TRBJ1-2 | . | . | TRBV5-1 | TGCGCCAGCAGCTTGAGCCCCGAGCACTATGGCTACACCTTC | CASSLSPEHYGYTF
TRBJ2-1 | . | . | TRBV6-5 | TGTGCCAGCAGCTACAGCCGGAGCAATGAGCAGTTCTTC | CASSYSRSNEQFF
TRBJ1-2 | . | TRBD1 | TRBV19 | TGTGCCAGTAGCCGGACAGGGGGCTCTGGCTACACCTTC | CASSRTGGSGYTF
TRBJ2-1 | . | . | TRBV10-3 | TGTGCCATCAGTGGTCGGGGCTCCTACAATGAGCAGTTCTTC | CAISGRGSYNEQFF
TRBJ1-2 | . | TRBD1 | TRBV6-5 | TGTGCCAGCAGTTACTCTGGGACAGGGCTTCCGAGGGGCTACACCTTC | CASSYSGTGLPRGYTF
TRBJ2-7 | . | TRBD1 | TRBV18 | TGTGCCAGCTCACCACCGGCTGGCAGGGGGTTTCATTACGAGCAGTACTTC | CASSPPAGRGFHYEQYF
TRBJ1-4 | . | TRBD1 | TRBV9 | TGTGCCAGCAGCGCAGTGGGACAGGGAAGGCCTAATGAAAAACTGTTTTTT | CASSAVGQGRPNEKLFF
TRBJ1-4 | . | TRBD1 | TRBV7-9 | TGTGCCAGCAGCTCAGACAGGGGAACTAATGAAAAACTGTTTTTT | CASSSDRGTNEKLFF
TRBJ1-5 | . | . | TRBV12-3/TRBV12-4 | TGTGCCAGCACCTCAGCATGGCCAGGGGCCCAGCATTTT | CASTSAWPGAQHF
TRBJ1-4 | . | TRBD1 | TRBV5-4 | TGTGCCAGCAGCTTGTACCCGGACAGGGGGTTACATGCAACTAATGAAAAACTGTTTTTT | CASSLYPDRGLHATNEKLFF
TRBJ2-5 | . | TRBD2 | TRBV7-2 | TGTGCCAGCAGTTATTTTGGGACTAGCGGCGAGACCCAGTACTTC | CASSYFGTSGETQYF
TRBJ1-2 | . | . | TRBV28 | TGTGCCAGCAGTCAGTCCCGACAGTTGGGAGGCTACACCTTC | CASSQSRQLGGYTF
TRBJ1-1 | . | . | TRBV12-3/TRBV12-4 | TGTGCCAGCAGTATTCACAGGACTGAAGCTTTCTTT | CASSIHRTEAFF
TRBJ1-6 | . | TRBD1 | TRBV4-1 | TGCGCCAGCAGCCAAGCCGGGACAGGGTATAATTCACCCCTCCACTTT | CASSQAGTGYNSPLHF
TRBJ2-1 | . | . | TRBV6-1 | TGTGCCAGCAGTGAAGCGCATTGGAGTCCACCCTGGGACAATGAGCAGTTCTTC | CASSEAHWSPPWDNEQFF
TRBJ2-6 | . | . | TRBV7-6 | TGTGCCAGCAGCTTAGTTAGGGGCTCTGGGGCCAACGTCCTGACTTTC | CASSLVRGSGANVLTF
TRBJ1-1 | . | . | TRBV5-4 | TGTGCCAGCAGCTTGGTAAAAGAGGGCACTGAAGCTTTCTTT | CASSLVKEGTEAFF
TRBJ2-3 | . | . | TRBV4-2 | TGTGCCAGCAGCCAAGATGAGGGGGTAGGCACAGATACGCAGTATTTT | CASSQDEGVGTDTQYF
TRBJ2-7 | . | TRBD2 | TRBV29-1 | TGCAGCGTTGGAAGGCCTAGCGGGAGAACCTACGAGCAGTACTTC | CSVGRPSGRTYEQYF
TRBJ2-1 | . | . | TRBV7-9 | TGTGCCAGCAGATCCCCTCTTGGCTCGCCCTACAATGAGCAGTTCTTC | CASRSPLGSPYNEQFF
TRBJ2-5 | . | . | TRBV5-4 | TGTGCCAGCAGCTTTTATTCAGATATTCAAGAGACCCAGTACTTC | CASSFYSDIQETQYF
TRBJ2-7 | . | . | TRBV5-1 | TGCGCCAGCAGCTTCACACAGGGATCCTACGAGCAGTACTTC | CASSFTQGSYEQYF
TRBJ1-1 | . | TRBD1 | TRBV30 | TGTGCCTGGGACACGGGGACAGGGGGCACTGAAGCTTTCTTT | CAWDTGTGGTEAFF
TRBJ1-3 | . | . | TRBV10-2 | TGCGCCAGCAGTGTGGGGGCCCTGGGCTCTGGAAACACCATATATTTT | CASSVGALGSGNTIYF
TRBJ2-1 | . | TRBD2 | TRBV28 | TGTGCCAGCAGTCCCAATTCCGGGACTAGCGGGAGGGCCAGGGAGCAGTTCTTC | CASSPNSGTSGRAREQFF
TRBJ1-2 | . | TRBD1 | TRBV7-9 | TGTGCCAGCCGCGGACAGGGCAATTTTGGCTACACCTTC | CASRGQGNFGYTF
TRBJ2-1 | . | TRBD2 | TRBV5-1 | TGCGCCAGCAGTTTAGGGACTAGCGGGTTCGATGAGCAGTTCTTC | CASSLGTSGFDEQFF
TRBJ1-1 | . | . | TRBV30 | TGTGCCTGGAGTCGTGACACTGAAGCTTTCTTT | CAWSRDTEAFF
TRBJ2-7 | . | . | TRBV18 | TGTGCCAGCTTGGGAACCGTTACCGACAGGAAAGACTCCTACGAGCAGTACTTC | CASLGTVTDRKDSYEQYF
TRBJ2-7 | . | . | TRBV18 | TGTGCCAGCTCACCATCCGCAGTTTCCTACGAGCAGTACTTC | CASSPSAVSYEQYF